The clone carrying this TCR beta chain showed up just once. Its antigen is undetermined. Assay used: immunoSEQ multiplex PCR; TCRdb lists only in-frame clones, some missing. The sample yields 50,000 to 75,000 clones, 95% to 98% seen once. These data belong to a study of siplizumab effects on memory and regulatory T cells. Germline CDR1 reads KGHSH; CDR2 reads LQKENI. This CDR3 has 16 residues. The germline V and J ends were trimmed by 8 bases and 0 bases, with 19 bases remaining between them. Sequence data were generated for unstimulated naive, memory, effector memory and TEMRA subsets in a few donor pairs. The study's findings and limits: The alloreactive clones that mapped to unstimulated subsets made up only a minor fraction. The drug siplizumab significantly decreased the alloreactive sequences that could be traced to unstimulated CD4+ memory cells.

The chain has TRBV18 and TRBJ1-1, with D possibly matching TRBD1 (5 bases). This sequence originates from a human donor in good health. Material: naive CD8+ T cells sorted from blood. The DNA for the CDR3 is TGTGCCAGCAACCCGGGACCGACGGTTGTGAACACTGAAGCTTTCTTT. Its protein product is CASNPGPTVVNTEAFF.